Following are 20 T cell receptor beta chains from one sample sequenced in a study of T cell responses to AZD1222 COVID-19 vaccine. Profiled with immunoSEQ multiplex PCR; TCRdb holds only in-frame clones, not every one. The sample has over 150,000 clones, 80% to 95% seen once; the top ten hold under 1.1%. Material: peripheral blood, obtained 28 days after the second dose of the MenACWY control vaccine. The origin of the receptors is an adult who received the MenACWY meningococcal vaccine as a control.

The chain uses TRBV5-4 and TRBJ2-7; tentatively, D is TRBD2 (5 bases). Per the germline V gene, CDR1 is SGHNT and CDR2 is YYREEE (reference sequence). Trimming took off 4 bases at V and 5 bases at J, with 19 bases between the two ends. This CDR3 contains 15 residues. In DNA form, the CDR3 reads TGTGCCAGCAGCCGATCGACGGCGAGGGCCGACGAGCAGTACTTC. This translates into CASSRSTARADEQYF.

The CDR3 reads CASSSTGLNTEAFF. CDR3 in DNA: TGTGCCAGCAGCTCGACAGGCTTGAACACTGAAGCTTTCTTT. The gene calls are TRBV5-4 and TRBJ1-1; the D gene is possibly TRBD1 (6 bases). The germline V gene has CDR1 SGHNT and CDR2 YYREEE (reference sequence). The V end was cut by 3 bases, the J end by 0 bases, with 9 bases between. The CDR3 totals 14 residues.

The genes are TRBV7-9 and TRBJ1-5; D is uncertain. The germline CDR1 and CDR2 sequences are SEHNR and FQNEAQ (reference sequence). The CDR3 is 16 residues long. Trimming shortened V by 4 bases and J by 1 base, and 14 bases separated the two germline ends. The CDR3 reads CASSSTVLDSNQPQHF. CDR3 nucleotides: TGTGCCAGCAGCTCGACCGTCTTGGACAGCAATCAGCCCCAGCATTTT.

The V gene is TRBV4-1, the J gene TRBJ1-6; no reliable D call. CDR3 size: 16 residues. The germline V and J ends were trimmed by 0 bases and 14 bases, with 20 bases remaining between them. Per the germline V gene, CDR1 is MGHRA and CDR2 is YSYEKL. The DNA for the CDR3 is TGCGCCAGCAGCCAAGAGGGCAGGCGAGACACGGCCACCCTCCACTTT. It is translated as CASSQEGRRDTATLHF.

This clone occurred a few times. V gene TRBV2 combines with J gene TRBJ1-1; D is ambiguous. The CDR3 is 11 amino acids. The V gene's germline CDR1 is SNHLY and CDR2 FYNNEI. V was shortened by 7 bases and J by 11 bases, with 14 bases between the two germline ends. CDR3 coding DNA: TGTGCCAGCATGGTGGCGGGCCGGGCTTTCTTT. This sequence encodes CASMVAGRAFF.

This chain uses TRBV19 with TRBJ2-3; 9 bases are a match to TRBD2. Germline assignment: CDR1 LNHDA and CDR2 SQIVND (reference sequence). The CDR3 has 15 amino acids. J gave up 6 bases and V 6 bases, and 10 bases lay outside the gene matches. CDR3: CASSRAGGPPDTQYF. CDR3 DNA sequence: TGTGCCAGTAGCCGAGCGGGGGGCCCCCCCGATACGCAGTATTTT.

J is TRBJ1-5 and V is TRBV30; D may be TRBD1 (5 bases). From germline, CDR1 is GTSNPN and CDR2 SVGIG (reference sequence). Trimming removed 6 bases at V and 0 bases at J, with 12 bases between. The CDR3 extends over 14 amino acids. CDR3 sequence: CACQGYNSNQPQHF. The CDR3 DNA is TGTGCCTGCCAGGGTTACAATAGCAATCAGCCCCAGCATTTT.

CDR3 DNA: TGTGCCAGCAGCTTAGCTTTCGGGACTCGCACAGATACGCAGTATTTT. Translated, it gives CASSLAFGTRTDTQYF. This chain uses TRBV7-9 with TRBJ2-3; D is possibly TRBD2 (6 bases). The germline V gene encodes CDR1 SEHNR and CDR2 FQNEAQ (reference sequence). CDR3 length: 16 residues. Trimming cost V 0 bases and J 1 base, with 11 bases left between them.

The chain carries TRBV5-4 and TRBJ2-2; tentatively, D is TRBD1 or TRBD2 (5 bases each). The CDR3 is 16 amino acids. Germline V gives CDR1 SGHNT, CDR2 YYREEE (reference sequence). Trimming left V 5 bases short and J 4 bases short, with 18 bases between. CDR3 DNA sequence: TGTGCCAGCAGATCCCCCGGGGCGCCGGGCACCGGGGAGCTGTTTTTT. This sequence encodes CASRSPGAPGTGELFF.

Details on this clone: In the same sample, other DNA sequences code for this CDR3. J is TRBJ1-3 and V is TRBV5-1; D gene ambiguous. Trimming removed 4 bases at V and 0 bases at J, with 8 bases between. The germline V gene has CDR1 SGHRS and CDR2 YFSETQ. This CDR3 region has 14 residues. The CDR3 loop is CASSVGSSGNTIYF. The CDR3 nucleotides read TGCGCCAGCAGCGTGGGGAGCTCTGGAAACACCATATATTTT.

This CDR3 reads CAISSSGTGDYGYTF. Here the CDR3 DNA reads TGTGCCATCAGTTCTTCCGGGACAGGAGACTATGGCTACACCTTC. The chain has TRBV10-3 and TRBJ1-2, with 8 bases that match TRBD1. This CDR3 region has 15 residues. Germline V gene sequence: CDR1 ENHRY, CDR2 SYGVKD. V was pared by 5 bases and J by 3 bases, with 8 bases of the junction left unmatched.

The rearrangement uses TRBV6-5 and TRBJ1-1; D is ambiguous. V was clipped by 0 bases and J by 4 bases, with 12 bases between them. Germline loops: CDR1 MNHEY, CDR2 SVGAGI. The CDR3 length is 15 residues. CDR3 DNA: TGTGCCAGCAGTTACTCGATAAGGAGGGCCACTGAAGCTTTCTTT. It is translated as CASSYSIRRATEAFF.

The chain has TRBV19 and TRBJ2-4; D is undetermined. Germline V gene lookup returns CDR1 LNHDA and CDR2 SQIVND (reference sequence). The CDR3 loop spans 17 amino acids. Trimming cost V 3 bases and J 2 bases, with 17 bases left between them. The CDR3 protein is CASSIFLRQQTKNIQYF. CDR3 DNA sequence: TGTGCCAGTAGTATTTTCCTCCGCCAACAGACCAAAAACATTCAGTACTTC.

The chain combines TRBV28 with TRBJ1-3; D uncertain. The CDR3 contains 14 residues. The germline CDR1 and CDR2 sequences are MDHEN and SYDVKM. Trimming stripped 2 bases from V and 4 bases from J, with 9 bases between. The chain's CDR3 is CASSLGIRGNTIYF. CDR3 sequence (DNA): TGTGCCAGCAGTTTAGGGATTCGAGGAAACACCATATATTTT.

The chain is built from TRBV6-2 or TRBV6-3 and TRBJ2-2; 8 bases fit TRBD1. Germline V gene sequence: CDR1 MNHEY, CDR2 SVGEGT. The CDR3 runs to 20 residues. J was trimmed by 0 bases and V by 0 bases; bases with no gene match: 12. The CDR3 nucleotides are TGTGCCAGCAGTTACTCGATCCCCTACCCAGGGGGCCCGAACACCGGGGAGCTGTTTTTT. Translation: CASSYSIPYPGGPNTGELFF.

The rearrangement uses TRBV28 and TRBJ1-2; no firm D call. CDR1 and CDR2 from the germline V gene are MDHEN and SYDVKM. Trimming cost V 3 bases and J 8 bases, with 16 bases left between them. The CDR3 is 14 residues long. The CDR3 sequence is CASSLARGLGGYTF. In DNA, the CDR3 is TGTGCCAGCAGTTTGGCCCGAGGGCTAGGCGGCTACACCTTC.

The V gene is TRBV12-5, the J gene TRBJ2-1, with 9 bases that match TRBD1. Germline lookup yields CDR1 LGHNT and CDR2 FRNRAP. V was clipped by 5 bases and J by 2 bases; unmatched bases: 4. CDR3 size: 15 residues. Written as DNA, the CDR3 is TGTGCTAGTGGTGTGGGACAGGGAGCCTACAATGAGCAGTTCTTC. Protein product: CASGVGQGAYNEQFF.

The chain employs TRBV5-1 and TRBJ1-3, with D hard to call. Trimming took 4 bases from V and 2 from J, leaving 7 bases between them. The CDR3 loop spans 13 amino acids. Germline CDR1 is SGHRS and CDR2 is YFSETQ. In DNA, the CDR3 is TGCGCCAGCAGCCAGGAGGCTGGAAACACCATATATTTT. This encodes CASSQEAGNTIYF.

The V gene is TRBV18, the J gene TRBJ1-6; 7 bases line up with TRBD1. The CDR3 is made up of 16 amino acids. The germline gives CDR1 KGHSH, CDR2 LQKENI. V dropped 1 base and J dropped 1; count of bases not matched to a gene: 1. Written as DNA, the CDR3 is TGTGCCAGCTCACCACAACAGGGGTCCTATAATTCACCCCTCCACTTT. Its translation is CASSPQQGSYNSPLHF.

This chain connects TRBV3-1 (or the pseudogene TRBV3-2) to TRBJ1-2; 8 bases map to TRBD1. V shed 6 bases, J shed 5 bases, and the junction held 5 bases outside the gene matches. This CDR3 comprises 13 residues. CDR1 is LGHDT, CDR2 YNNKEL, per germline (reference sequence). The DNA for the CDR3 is TGTGCCAGCAGGCCCCGGGACAGGTATGGCTACACCTTC. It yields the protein CASRPRDRYGYTF.